What follows are 17 T cell receptor beta chains derived from one specimen sequenced in a study of cytotoxic CD8 clonotypes in ibrutinib-treated CLL. Repertoires were generated with immunoSEQ multiplex PCR, while TCRdb's copy carries only in-frame clones and drops some. The sample yields fewer than 150,000 clones, around 84% seen once. Material: PBMCs, obtained after 24 months of ibrutinib treatment. The receptors were gathered from a human donor with chronic lymphocytic leukemia.

This chain joins TRBV20-1 and TRBJ1-2; maybe TRBD1 (6 bases). Trimming shortened V by 7 bases and J by 9 bases, and 15 bases separated the two germline ends. The V gene's germline CDR1 is DFQATT and CDR2 SNEGSKA (reference sequence). The CDR3 runs 11 residues. In DNA, the CDR3 is TGCAGTGTTATACAGGGAAGTAGCTACACCTTC. It codes for CSVIQGSSYTF.

The rearrangement uses TRBV18 and TRBJ2-5, with D uncertain. The CDR3 has 14 amino acids. V was cut by 6 bases and J by 5 bases, with 16 bases left in between. Germline CDR1 is KGHSH and CDR2 is LQKENI. The CDR3 protein is CASSPGTPKETQYF. CDR3 sequence (DNA): TGTGCCAGCTCCCCCGGCACCCCAAAGGAGACCCAGTACTTC.

The gene calls are TRBV5-1 and TRBJ2-3; 7 bases align to TRBD2. V trimming: 3 bases; J trimming: 2 bases; junction bases outside the gene matches: 6. The CDR3 spans 15 residues. Germline V gene sequence: CDR1 SGHRS, CDR2 YFSETQ. CDR3 protein: CASSSTSTNTDTQYF. The CDR3 nucleotides read TGCGCCAGCAGCTCGACTAGCACGAACACAGATACGCAGTATTTT.

This chain links TRBV19 with TRBJ1-1; D possibly corresponds to TRBD1 (6 bases). CDR1 is LNHDA and CDR2 is SQIVND in the germline V gene (reference sequence). The V and J ends lost 5 bases and 10 bases respectively, with 14 bases between them. The CDR3 covers 12 residues. The CDR3: CASSDGGAGAFF. The CDR3, as DNA: TGTGCCAGTAGTGATGGGGGGGCCGGAGCTTTCTTT.

This chain uses TRBV6-1 with TRBJ2-1; 8 bases map to TRBD1. The CDR3 is 14 amino acids. V lost 6 bases, J lost 2 bases, and 3 bases stayed unmatched. Germline lookup yields CDR1 MNHNS and CDR2 SASEGT. CDR3 coding DNA: TGTGCCAGCAGCCGGACAGGGACCTACAATGAGCAGTTCTTC. It encodes CASSRTGTYNEQFF.

The chain recombines TRBV18 with TRBJ1-5, with TRBD1 matching 10 bases. There are 17 residues in the CDR3. Germline V gene data show CDR1 as KGHSH and CDR2 as LQKENI. The ends lost 4 bases at V and 0 bases at J; junction bases unmatched: 6. The CDR3 DNA is TGTGCCAGCTCACTGACAGGGGGCGGGCATAGCAATCAGCCCCAGCATTTT. Protein: CASSLTGGGHSNQPQHF.

The V call is TRBV6-6, the J call TRBJ2-6, with D perhaps TRBD2 (7 bases). This CDR3 is built from 14 residues. Germline V gene lookup returns CDR1 MNHNY and CDR2 SVGAGI (reference sequence). As DNA, the CDR3 is TGTGCGGGGGGGCCATCCTCTGGGGCCAACGTCCTGACTTTC. Its protein product is CAGGPSSGANVLTF.

The genes are TRBV4-3 and TRBJ2-1; the match to TRBD2 covers 10 bases. V lost 4 bases to trimming and J lost 15 bases; unmatched junction nucleotides: 9. CDR1 and CDR2 from the germline V gene are LGHNA and YSLEER. This CDR3 is built from 13 residues. This CDR3 reads CASSRGLAESVFF. CDR3 nucleotides: TGCGCCAGCAGCCGCGGACTAGCGGAGTCTGTGTTCTTC.

This clone appeared once. The rearrangement joins TRBV9 to TRBJ1-1, with D hard to call. The CDR3 has 14 amino acids. In germline, CDR1 is SGDLS, CDR2 YYNGEE. V lost 0 bases to trimming and J lost 4 bases, with 10 bases between them. CDR3: CASSVEWIPTEAFF. The CDR3 DNA sequence: TGTGCCAGCAGCGTAGAGTGGATTCCCACTGAAGCTTTCTTT.

V and J are TRBV5-1 and TRBJ2-7; 12 bases fit TRBD2. The CDR3 length is 15 residues. Germline assignment: CDR1 SGHRS and CDR2 YFSETQ. Trimming at V came to 3 bases and at J to 6 bases, leaving 7 bases not matched to a gene. CDR3 region: CASSSLAGGLGEQYF. CDR3 nucleotide sequence: TGCGCCAGCAGCTCGCTAGCGGGGGGGCTCGGCGAGCAGTACTTC.

This chain links TRBV5-6 with TRBJ1-2; a possible D gene is TRBD1 (5 bases). V lost 4 bases and J 6 bases, leaving 16 bases between the germline ends. CDR1 and CDR2 (germline): SGHDT, YYEEEE. The CDR3 spans 14 residues. CDR3 protein: CASSLEGQRHGYTF. The CDR3 DNA sequence: TGTGCCAGCAGCCTCGAGGGGCAGAGGCATGGCTACACCTTC.

The chain combines TRBV7-2 with TRBJ2-2; D perhaps matches TRBD2 (5 bases). The V gene lost 5 bases and the J gene lost 9 bases, with 10 bases spanning the gap. The germline CDR1 and CDR2 sequences are SGHTA and FQGNSA. The CDR3 consists of 12 residues. The CDR3 DNA is TGTGCCAGCAGCGTGAGGGCCCGGGAGCTGTTTTTT. It yields the protein CASSVRARELFF.

The rearrangement uses TRBV7-9 and TRBJ1-5, with D unclear. Trimming shortened V by 1 base and J by 3 bases, and 4 bases separated the two germline ends. From germline, CDR1 is SEHNR and CDR2 FQNEAQ (reference sequence). CDR3 length: 13 residues. CDR3 coding DNA: TGTGCCAGCAGCTTAGTGCCCAATCAGCCCCAGCATTTT. Translating gives CASSLVPNQPQHF.

The genes are TRBV7-9 and TRBJ1-2; weak D call: TRBD1 (5 bases). This CDR3 spans 14 amino acids. Germline lookup yields CDR1 SEHNR and CDR2 FQNEAQ (reference sequence). V shed 1 base and J shed 5 bases, with 11 bases lying between them. DNA for the CDR3: TGTGCCAGCAGCTTAGTAGGGGAGGCTTATGGCTACACCTTC. Protein sequence: CASSLVGEAYGYTF. Based on the CDR3 plus reference TRBV7-9 and TRBJ1-2, the full variable domain is DTGVSQNPRHKITKRGQNVTFRCDPISEHNRLYWYRQTLGQGPEFLTYFQNEAQLEKSRLLSDRFSAERPKGSFSTLEIQRTEQGDSAMYLCASSLVGEAYGYTFGSGTRLTVV.

This clone appeared once. V and J are TRBV6-5 and TRBJ2-1, with TRBD2 matching 9 bases. This CDR3 has 13 amino acids. Trimming at V came to 2 bases and at J to 9 bases, leaving 2 bases not matched to a gene. Germline V gives CDR1 MNHEY, CDR2 SVGAGI. CDR3 nucleotide sequence: TGTGCCAGCAGTTACGGCGGGGGGGTTGAGCAGTTCTTC. Protein: CASSYGGGVEQFF.

The J gene is TRBJ2-7, the V gene TRBV5-1; 8 bases agree with TRBD1. The CDR3 spans 14 residues. With 4 bases clipped from V and 3 bases from J, the junction kept 6 bases outside the gene matches. CDR1 and CDR2 (germline): SGHRS, YFSETQ. CDR3 DNA sequence: TGCGCCAGCAGCACTGGACAGGGCAGCTACGAGCAGTACTTC. It translates to CASSTGQGSYEQYF.

The gene calls are TRBV29-1 and TRBJ2-3; a weak D match, TRBD1 (6 bases). Between the trimmed V and J ends, which lost 6 bases and 9 bases, there was a span of 13 bases. The CDR3 is 11 amino acids. Looked up from germline, CDR1 is SQVTM and CDR2 is ANQGSEA. This CDR3 is CSVPQGLTQYF. The CDR3 nucleotides are TGCAGCGTCCCACAGGGTTTGACGCAGTATTTT.